Listed below are T cell receptor beta chains from one sample, sequenced in a study of T-cell memory formation after mild COVID-19. TCRdb itself ran the 5' RACE reads through MiXCR, one entry per CDR3 protein. The table includes more than 150,000 distinct CDR3 sequences, around 21% detected once. The specimen sequenced was PBMCs or a T cell subset sorted from them (not recorded which). The receptors were gathered from an adult woman who had mild COVID-19 (a few samples of this study predate the infection). Cell type and time point are not known. CDR3s include the opening cysteine and the closing phenylalanine or tryptophan. D genes are given only for firm matches. Some rows mark clone size as missing; the rest say once, few, many or name a class of expanded clone.

V gene: TRBV7-3
clone size: NA
D gene: NA
J gene: TRBJ2-5
CDR3 DNA: TGTGCCAGCAGCCCCAGCACCTGGGAGACCCAGTACTTC
CDR3 protein: CASSPSTWETQYF

V gene: TRBV20-1
clone size: NA
D gene: NA
J gene: TRBJ1-2
CDR3 DNA: TGCAGTGCTAGCCAACAGACAGTTATTAACTATGGCTACACCTTC
CDR3 protein: CSASQQTVINYGYTF

V gene: TRBV7-8
clone size: NA
D gene: NA
J gene: TRBJ2-3
CDR3 DNA: TGTGCCAGCAGCCCCGTGGCTAGCCCTAGCACAGATACGCAGTATTTT
CDR3 protein: CASSPVASPSTDTQYF

V gene: TRBV6-2/TRBV6-3
clone size: few
D gene: TRBD2
J gene: TRBJ2-7
CDR3 DNA: TGTGCCAGCAGTTACTCCTATTGGACTAGCGGGAGACTAACGCCCAACGAGCAGTACTTC
CDR3 protein: CASSYSYWTSGRLTPNEQYF

V gene: TRBV13
clone size: NA
D gene: TRBD2
J gene: TRBJ2-3
CDR3 DNA: TGTGCCAGCAGCCCCCGCCTAGGCGGGGGGGCCGACTTTGGAGATACGCAGTATTTT
CDR3 protein: CASSPRLGGGADFGDTQYF

V gene: TRBV7-8
clone size: few
D gene: TRBD2
J gene: TRBJ2-3
CDR3 DNA: TGTGCCAGCAGCTTAGTTTACCGCGGGTACGGCGGGAGGATCACAGATACGCAGTATTTT
CDR3 protein: CASSLVYRGYGGRITDTQYF

V gene: TRBV12-3/TRBV12-4
clone size: few
D gene: TRBD1
J gene: TRBJ2-7
CDR3 DNA: TGTGCCAGCATCGGTTGGGACAGGGAATCCTACGAGCAGTACTTC
CDR3 protein: CASIGWDRESYEQYF

V gene: TRBV20-1
clone size: NA
D gene: NA
J gene: TRBJ1-6
CDR3 DNA: TGCAGTGCTCGGGACCTTACTAATTCACCCCTCCACTTT
CDR3 protein: CSARDLTNSPLHF

V gene: TRBV7-9
clone size: few
D gene: NA
J gene: TRBJ2-1
CDR3 DNA: TGTGCCAGCAGCTTCCAGGCTAATGAGCAGTTCTTC
CDR3 protein: CASSFQANEQFF

V gene: TRBV14
clone size: NA
D gene: NA
J gene: TRBJ1-1
CDR3 DNA: TGTGCCAGCAGCCAAGGTTGGGGGCTGAACACTGAAGCTTTCTTT
CDR3 protein: CASSQGWGLNTEAFF

V gene: TRBV6-4
clone size: many
D gene: TRBD1
J gene: TRBJ1-2
CDR3 DNA: TGTGCCAGCAGTGACGGTTCCGACAGGGGGTTGAATGGCTACACCTTC
CDR3 protein: CASSDGSDRGLNGYTF

V gene: TRBV27
clone size: NA
D gene: TRBD2
J gene: TRBJ2-5
CDR3 DNA: TGTGCCAGCAGTCCCTCGGCTAGCGGGGGGGTTGAGACCCAGTACTTC
CDR3 protein: CASSPSASGGVETQYF

V gene: TRBV4-2
clone size: NA
D gene: NA
J gene: TRBJ2-3
CDR3 DNA: TGTGCCAGCAGCCTCACAGGGGGGGACAGCGCAGATACGCAGTATTTT
CDR3 protein: CASSLTGGDSADTQYF

V gene: TRBV15
clone size: few
D gene: NA
J gene: TRBJ2-7
CDR3 DNA: TGTGCCACCAGCAGTTGGGGTAGCTACGAGCAGTACTTC
CDR3 protein: CATSSWGSYEQYF

V gene: TRBV9
clone size: few
D gene: NA
J gene: TRBJ2-1
CDR3 DNA: TGTGCCAGCAGCGTACGGGTCAATGAGCAGTTCTTC
CDR3 protein: CASSVRVNEQFF

V gene: TRBV2
clone size: NA
D gene: NA
J gene: TRBJ2-7
CDR3 DNA: TGTGCCAGCACCCCCGGCCCTGGCATCTACGAGCAGTACTTC
CDR3 protein: CASTPGPGIYEQYF